These T cell receptor beta chains were read from a single sample in a study of blood T cell repertoires in COVID-19. Generated by immunoSEQ multiplex PCR, the TCRdb table keeps only in-frame clones and is missing some. The sample lists nearly 250,000 clones, about 80% seen once, with 1.9% in the top ten. Sequencing was done on a sample of peripheral blood. The receptors were sampled from a woman aged 80 or over with acute or convalescent COVID-19. Each CDR3 is given with its conserved first and last residue. D genes are given only for firm matches. Only part of the rows carry a size: once, few, many, or a class if the clone is expanded.

J | D | V | size | DNA | CDR3
TRBJ2-2 | TRBD1 | TRBV5-1 | - | TGCGCCAGCAGCCCGAGTTGGGCAGGGGGAACCGGGGAGCTGTTTTTT | CASSPSWAGGTGELFF
TRBJ2-1 | - | TRBV5-4 | - | TGTGCCAGCAGCTTGGACCCCGACAGATACAATGAGCAGTTCTTC | CASSLDPDRYNEQFF
TRBJ1-2 | TRBD1 | TRBV6-2/TRBV6-3 | - | TGTGCCAGCAGTTACCGGGGACAGGGGCGGAACTATGGCTACACCTTC | CASSYRGQGRNYGYTF
TRBJ2-3 | - | TRBV6-2/TRBV6-3 | - | TGTGCCAGCAGTCTTGTCGGGAGAACAGATACGCAGTATTTT | CASSLVGRTDTQYF
TRBJ2-1 | - | TRBV2 | - | TGTGCCAGCAGTGAAAGGCGAGACAGTGAGCAGTTCTTC | CASSERRDSEQFF
TRBJ2-1 | - | TRBV28 | - | TGTGCCAGCAGTTGGGCAGGTTCCTACAATGAGCAGTTCTTC | CASSWAGSYNEQFF
TRBJ2-3 | - | TRBV5-1 | - | TGCGCCAGCAGGCCGGGTCGAAGCACAGATACGCAGTATTTT | CASRPGRSTDTQYF
TRBJ1-1 | - | TRBV6-5 | - | TGTGCCAGCCAATCACGGGGTTTGAACACTGAAGCTTTCTTT | CASQSRGLNTEAFF
TRBJ2-5 | - | TRBV7-2 | - | TGTGCCAGCAGCTTGGCTTTAAGGACCCAGTACTTC | CASSLALRTQYF
TRBJ2-1 | - | TRBV12-2 | - | TGTGCAAGTCGCTCCGGGACTAGCGGCTACAATGAGCAGTTCTTC | CASRSGTSGYNEQFF
TRBJ1-1 | - | TRBV19 | - | TGTGCCGGATCCTCAGGGATCGACACTGAAGCTTTCTTT | CAGSSGIDTEAFF
TRBJ2-7 | TRBD1 | TRBV18 | - | TGTGCCAGCTCCCGACAGGGGGCCCGAGCCGAGCAGTACTTC | CASSRQGARAEQYF
TRBJ1-1 | TRBD1 | TRBV6-2/TRBV6-3 | - | TGTGCCAGCAGTTACCCGGACAGGGCAACTGAAGCTTTCTTT | CASSYPDRATEAFF
TRBJ2-7 | - | TRBV5-1 | - | TGCGCCAGCAGCTTGGCCTTGCGGGGGCCATCCTACGAGCAGTACTTC | CASSLALRGPSYEQYF
TRBJ2-5 | TRBD2 | TRBV9 | - | TGTGCCAGCAGCCCGCGAGGGACTAGCGATGCAGAGACCCAGTACTTC | CASSPRGTSDAETQYF
TRBJ1-1 | TRBD1 | TRBV3-1/TRBV3-2 | - | TGTGCCAGCAGCCAAGATGGGGACAGTTTCAAAGCTTTCTTT | CASSQDGDSFKAFF
TRBJ1-5 | - | TRBV12-3/TRBV12-4 | - | TGTGCCAGCTGCCGGGACATCAAACAGCCCCAGCATTTT | CASCRDIKQPQHF
TRBJ2-2 | TRBD1 | TRBV29-1 | - | TGCAGCGTCGCCTCCGGGCAGGGGGCAGCCGGGGAGCTGTTTTTT | CSVASGQGAAGELFF
TRBJ1-4 | - | TRBV5-1 | - | TGCGCCAGCAGTCCCGACAACAATGAAAAACTGTTTTTT | CASSPDNNEKLFF
TRBJ2-1 | - | TRBV7-3 | - | TGTGCCAGCAGCCCCACCCCAGGGGTTGAGCAGTTCTTC | CASSPTPGVEQFF
TRBJ1-2 | - | TRBV5-8 | once | TGTGCCAGCAGCCCGGACATGTTCTATGGCTACACCTTC | CASSPDMFYGYTF
TRBJ2-3 | - | TRBV5-6 | - | TGTGCCAGCAGCTTCGTCCAGGGCAAAGATACGCAGTATTTT | CASSFVQGKDTQYF
TRBJ1-1 | - | TRBV28 | - | TGTGCCAGCCCAGGTCCGGCGAACACTGAAGCTTTCTTT | CASPGPANTEAFF
TRBJ2-3 | - | TRBV30 | - | TGTGCCTGGAGTGTATCGCTAAGAGCGACAGATACGCAGTATTTT | CAWSVSLRATDTQYF
TRBJ2-1 | - | TRBV5-5 | - | TGTGCCAGCAGCCGGGACACGTACAATGAGCAGTTCTTC | CASSRDTYNEQFF
TRBJ1-2 | TRBD1 | TRBV6-1 | - | TGTGCCAGCAGTGAAGCCGGAACAGGGGCCCGAGCTAACTATGGCTACACCTTC | CASSEAGTGARANYGYTF
TRBJ2-4 | TRBD2 | TRBV5-8 | few | TGTGCCAGCAGCCCTGGGCTAGCGGGAGCCGTTGCCAAAAACATTCAGTACTTC | CASSPGLAGAVAKNIQYF
TRBJ1-1 | - | TRBV7-3 | - | TGTGCCAGCAGCTCTAGTATGAACACTGAAGCTTTCTTT | CASSSSMNTEAFF
TRBJ2-2 | - | TRBV29-1 | - | TGCAGCGTCGCAGGGAACACCGGGGAGCTGTTTTTT | CSVAGNTGELFF
TRBJ2-1 | TRBD1 | TRBV28 | - | TGTGCCAGCAGTTTAGAGGGGGCACGCTCCTACAATGAGCAGTTCTTC | CASSLEGARSYNEQFF
TRBJ1-1 | - | TRBV6-2/TRBV6-3 | once | TGTGCCAGCAGTTACGTCGGGGGTCGGGAGACTGAAGCTTTCTTT | CASSYVGGRETEAFF
TRBJ2-5 | TRBD1 | TRBV18 | - | TGTGCCAGCTCACGATCGGGACAGGGGTCCCAAGAGACCCAGTACTTC | CASSRSGQGSQETQYF
TRBJ2-7 | - | TRBV5-1 | - | TGCGCCAGCAGCCTACAGGGCTACGAGCAGTACTTC | CASSLQGYEQYF
TRBJ1-4 | TRBD1 | TRBV6-5 | - | TGTGCCAGTTGCCGGGACAGGGGTAATGAAAAACTGTTTTTT | CASCRDRGNEKLFF
TRBJ1-1 | - | TRBV29-1 | - | TGCAGCGTTGAAGGGAACGGGTTAATCGCTTTCTTT | CSVEGNGLIAFF
TRBJ2-3 | TRBD2 | TRBV6-1 | once | TGTGCCAGCAGTGAAGCGGGAGGGGCAGATACGCAGTATTTT | CASSEAGGADTQYF
TRBJ2-5 | TRBD2 | TRBV3-1/TRBV3-2 | - | TGTGCCAGCAGCCCTGGACTAGCGGGATGGTCTGAGACCCAGTACTTC | CASSPGLAGWSETQYF
TRBJ1-2 | TRBD1 | TRBV5-1 | - | TGCGCCAGCAGCGAGGGACAGGGAGTTAACTATGGCTACACCTTC | CASSEGQGVNYGYTF
TRBJ2-1 | - | TRBV19 | - | TGTGCCAGTAGTTCAGGGGTGGGTATCTACAATGAGCAGTTCTTC | CASSSGVGIYNEQFF
TRBJ1-1 | - | TRBV7-3 | - | TGTGCCAGCAGCTTAGAGGTGAACACTGAAGCTTTCTTT | CASSLEVNTEAFF
TRBJ1-1 | TRBD1 | TRBV5-1 | - | TGCGCCAGCAGCTTGGAACAGGGGATAACTGAAGCTTTCTTT | CASSLEQGITEAFF
TRBJ2-7 | - | TRBV18 | - | TGTGCCAGCTCACCCCCTCTGTCAGGGGTGGGCGAGCAGTACTTC | CASSPPLSGVGEQYF
TRBJ2-1 | TRBD2 | TRBV9 | - | TGTGCCAGCAGCACCAGACCGGGACTAGCTCGGGATGAGCAGTTCTTC | CASSTRPGLARDEQFF
TRBJ2-3 | - | TRBV20-1 | once | TGCAGTGCTATACTCGCAGATACGCAGTATTTT | CSAILADTQYF
TRBJ2-5 | - | TRBV29-1 | - | TGCAGCGTTGAGTCCGGGTCCCGGTCGGGTCGGCAAGAGACCCAGTACTTC | CSVESGSRSGRQETQYF
TRBJ2-2 | TRBD1 | TRBV30 | - | TGTGCCTGGAAGAGGCAGGGGGCCACCGGGGAGCTGTTTTTT | CAWKRQGATGELFF
TRBJ1-2 | - | TRBV6-2/TRBV6-3 | once | TGTGCCAGCAGTTCAATTTCCAGGGTTGGGTATGGCTACACCTTC | CASSSISRVGYGYTF
TRBJ2-1 | TRBD1 | TRBV28 | once | TGTGCCAGCAGAAATACAGGGGGCGCGGCCTACAATGAGCAGTTCTTC | CASRNTGGAAYNEQFF
TRBJ1-3 | TRBD1 | TRBV15 | - | TGTGCCACCAGCAGCGGACAGGTAACCTCTGGAAACACCATATATTTT | CATSSGQVTSGNTIYF
TRBJ2-1 | - | TRBV6-5 | - | TGTGCCAGCAGTTCCGCCTCAGGGGGGAGCGATGAGCAGTTCTTC | CASSSASGGSDEQFF
TRBJ1-2 | - | TRBV5-1 | - | TGCGCCAGCAGCTTGGAGGTGGGGCGCGGTGGCTACACCTTC | CASSLEVGRGGYTF
TRBJ1-2 | TRBD1 | TRBV5-6 | - | TGTGCCAGCAGTTTTACAGGGGCGGAGGGCTATGGCTACACCTTC | CASSFTGAEGYGYTF
TRBJ1-1 | TRBD1 | TRBV5-1 | - | TGCGCCAGCAGCACCCAGGGGGTTCACACTGAAGCTTTCTTT | CASSTQGVHTEAFF